This T cell receptor (beta chain) was captured by sequencing in a study of regulatory T cells in long-lasting Graves disease. This sample's time point: newly diagnosed GD, antithyroid drugs for less than 3 months. PBMCs provided the RNA from which the TCR library was made. TCR beta libraries were built with iRepertoire HTBI primers and Arm-PCR of CDR3 regions. TCRdb reanalysed the multiplex PCR reads using MiXCR and keeps one entry per CDR3 protein. There are 400,000 to 650,000 distinct CDR3 sequences in the sample; roughly a sixth occur only once, and roughly 25% lies in the top ten. There are 17 residues in the CDR3. The V gene's germline CDR1 is MNHEY and CDR2 SMNVEV (reference sequence). The V and J ends lost 5 bases and 0 bases respectively, with 19 bases between them. This clonotype has ten or more counts. These data were likewise used in another study, on T cells in Graves' hyperthyroidism and ophthalmopathy.

This sequence originates from a woman aged 40-65 years with Graves disease. The genes are TRBV27 and TRBJ1-1; D is unclear. The starting material was peripheral blood mononuclear cells (PBMCs), obtained at new diagnosis, from a patient treated with antithyroid drugs. CDR3 in DNA: TGTGCCAGCAGTCCTTTGTGGGAGGGAGGTATGAACACTGAAGCTTTCTTT. Protein sequence: CASSPLWEGGMNTEAFF.